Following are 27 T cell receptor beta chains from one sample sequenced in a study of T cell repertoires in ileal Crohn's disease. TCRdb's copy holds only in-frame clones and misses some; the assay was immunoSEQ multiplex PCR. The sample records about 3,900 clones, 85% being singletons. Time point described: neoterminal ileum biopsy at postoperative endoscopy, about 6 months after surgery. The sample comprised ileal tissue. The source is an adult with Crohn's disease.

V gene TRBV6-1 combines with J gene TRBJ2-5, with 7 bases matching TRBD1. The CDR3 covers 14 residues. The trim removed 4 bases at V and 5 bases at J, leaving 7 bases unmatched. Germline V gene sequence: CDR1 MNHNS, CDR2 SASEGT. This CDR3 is CASSAGTARETQYF. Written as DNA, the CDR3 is TGTGCCAGCAGTGCCGGGACAGCCCGGGAGACCCAGTACTTC.

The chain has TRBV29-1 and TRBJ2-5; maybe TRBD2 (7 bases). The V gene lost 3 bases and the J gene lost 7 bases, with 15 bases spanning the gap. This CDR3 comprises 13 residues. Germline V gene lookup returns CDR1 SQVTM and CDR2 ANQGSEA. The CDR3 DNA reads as TGCAGCGTTGATAGGGGGGGTGAAGGGACCCAGTACTTC. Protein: CSVDRGGEGTQYF.

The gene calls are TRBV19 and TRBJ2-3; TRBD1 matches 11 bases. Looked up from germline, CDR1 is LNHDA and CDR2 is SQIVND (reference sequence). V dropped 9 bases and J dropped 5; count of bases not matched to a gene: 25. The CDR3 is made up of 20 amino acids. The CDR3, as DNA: TGTGCCAGCCAATTCTGCCGCCGGGACAGGGGGATTAACGCGGGAGATACGCAGTATTTT. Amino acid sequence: CASQFCRRDRGINAGDTQYF.

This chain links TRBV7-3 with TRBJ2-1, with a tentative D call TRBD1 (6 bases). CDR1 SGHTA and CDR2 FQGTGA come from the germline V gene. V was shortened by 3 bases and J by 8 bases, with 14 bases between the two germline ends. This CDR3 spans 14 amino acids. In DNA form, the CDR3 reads TGTGCCAGCAGCTTGACAGGTTTGCTGGATGAGCAGTTCTTC. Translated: CASSLTGLLDEQFF.

For the CDR3, the DNA is TGTGCCAGCAGCAAAGAAGGGGGCCTGCTCTACAATGAGCAGTTCTTC. Protein: CASSKEGGLLYNEQFF. This chain uses TRBV21-1 with TRBJ2-1; TRBD1 is taken as the D call from the table, unchecked against the DNA. TRBV21-1 represents a pseudogene. This CDR3 has 16 amino acids.

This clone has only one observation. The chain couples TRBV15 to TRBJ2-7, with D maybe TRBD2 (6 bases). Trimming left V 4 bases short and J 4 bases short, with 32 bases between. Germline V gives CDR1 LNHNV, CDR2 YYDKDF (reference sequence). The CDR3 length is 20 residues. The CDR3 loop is CATSKDAGLVYPDGKYEQYF. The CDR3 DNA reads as TGTGCCACCAGCAAGGACGCGGGATTAGTGTACCCGGACGGAAAATACGAGCAGTACTTC.

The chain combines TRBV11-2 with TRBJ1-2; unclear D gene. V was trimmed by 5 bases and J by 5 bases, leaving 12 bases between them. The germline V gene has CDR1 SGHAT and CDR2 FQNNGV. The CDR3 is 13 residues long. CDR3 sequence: CASSPSGAYGYTF. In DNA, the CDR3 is TGTGCCAGCAGCCCGAGCGGCGCGTATGGCTACACCTTC.

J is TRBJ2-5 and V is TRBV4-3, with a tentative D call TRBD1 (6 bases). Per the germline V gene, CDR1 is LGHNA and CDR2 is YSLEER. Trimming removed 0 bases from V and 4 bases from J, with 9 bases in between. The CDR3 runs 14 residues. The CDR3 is CASSQDEGGETQYF. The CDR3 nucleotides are TGCGCCAGCAGCCAAGACGAAGGGGGAGAGACCCAGTACTTC.

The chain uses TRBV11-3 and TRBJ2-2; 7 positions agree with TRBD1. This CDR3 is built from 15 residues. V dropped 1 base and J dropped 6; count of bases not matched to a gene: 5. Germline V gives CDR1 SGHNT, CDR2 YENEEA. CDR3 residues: CASSLVQGSAGELFF. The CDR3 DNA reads TGTGCCAGCAGCTTAGTACAGGGGAGCGCCGGGGAGCTGTTTTTT.

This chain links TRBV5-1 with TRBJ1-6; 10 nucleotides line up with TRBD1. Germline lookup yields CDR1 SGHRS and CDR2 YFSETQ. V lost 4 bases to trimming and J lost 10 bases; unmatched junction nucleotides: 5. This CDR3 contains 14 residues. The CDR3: CASSRQGAESPLHF. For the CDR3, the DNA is TGCGCCAGCAGCAGACAGGGGGCGGAATCACCCCTCCACTTT.

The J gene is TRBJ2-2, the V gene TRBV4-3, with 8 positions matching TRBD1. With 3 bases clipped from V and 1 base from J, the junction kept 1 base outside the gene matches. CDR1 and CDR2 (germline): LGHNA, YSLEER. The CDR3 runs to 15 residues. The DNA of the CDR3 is TGCGCCAGCAGCCAGGGGACAGGGAACACCGGGGAGCTGTTTTTT. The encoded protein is CASSQGTGNTGELFF.

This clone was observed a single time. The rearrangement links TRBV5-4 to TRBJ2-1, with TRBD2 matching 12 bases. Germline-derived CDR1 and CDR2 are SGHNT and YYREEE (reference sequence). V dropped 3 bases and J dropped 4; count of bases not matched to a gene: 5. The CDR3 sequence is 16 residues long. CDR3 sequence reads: CASSYGLAGNYNEQFF. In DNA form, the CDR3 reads TGTGCCAGCAGCTACGGACTAGCGGGGAATTACAATGAGCAGTTCTTC.

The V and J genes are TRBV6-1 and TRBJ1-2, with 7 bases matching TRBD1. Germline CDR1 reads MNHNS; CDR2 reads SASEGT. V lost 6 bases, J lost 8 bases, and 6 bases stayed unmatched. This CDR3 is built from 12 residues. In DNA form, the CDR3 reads TGTGCCAGCAGGAGGACAGGTTACGGCTACACCTTC. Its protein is CASRRTGYGYTF.

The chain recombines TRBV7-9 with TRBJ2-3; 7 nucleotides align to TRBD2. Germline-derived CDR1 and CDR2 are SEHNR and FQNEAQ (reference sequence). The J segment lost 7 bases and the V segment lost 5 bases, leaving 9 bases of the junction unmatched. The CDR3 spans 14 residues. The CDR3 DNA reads TGTGCCAGCAGCAGTGTGGCTAGCGGATATACGCAGTATTTT. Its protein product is CASSSVASGYTQYF.

CDR3: CASRGDSPNGYTF. CDR3 sequence (DNA): TGTGCCAGCAGAGGGGACAGCCCCAATGGCTACACCTTC. V gene TRBV28 combines with J gene TRBJ1-2; 7 bases match TRBD1. V shed 6 bases, J shed 6 bases, and the junction held 7 bases outside the gene matches. CDR3 length: 13 residues. Germline V lookup: CDR1 MDHEN, CDR2 SYDVKM.

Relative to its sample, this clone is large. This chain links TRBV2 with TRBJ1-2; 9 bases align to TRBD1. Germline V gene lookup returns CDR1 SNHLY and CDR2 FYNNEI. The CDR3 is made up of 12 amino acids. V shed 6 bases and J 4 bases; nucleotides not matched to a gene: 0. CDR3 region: CASRTGGYGYTF. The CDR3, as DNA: TGTGCCAGCAGGACAGGGGGCTATGGCTACACCTTC.

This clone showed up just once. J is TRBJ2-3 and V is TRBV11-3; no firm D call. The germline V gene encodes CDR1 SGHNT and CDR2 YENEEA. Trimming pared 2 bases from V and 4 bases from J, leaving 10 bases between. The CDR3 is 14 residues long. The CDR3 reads CASSLSSVADTQYF. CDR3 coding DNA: TGTGCCAGCAGCTTATCCTCGGTGGCAGATACGCAGTATTTT. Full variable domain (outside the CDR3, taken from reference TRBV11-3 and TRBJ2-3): EAGVVQSPRYKIIEKKQPVAFWCNPISGHNTLYWYLQNLGQGPELLIRYENEEAVDDSQLPKDRFSAERLKGVDSTLKIQPAELGDSAVYLCASSLSSVADTQYFGPGTRLTVL.

For the CDR3, the DNA is TGTGCCAGCAGCTCGACAGGGCCCCTAACCTACAATGAGCAGTTCTTC. Translation gives CASSSTGPLTYNEQFF. The chain recombines TRBV7-6 with TRBJ2-1; 7 bases map to TRBD1. Trimming at V came to 4 bases and at J to 2 bases, leaving 8 bases not matched to a gene. This CDR3 is built from 16 residues. Germline CDR1 and CDR2: SGHVS and FNYEAQ.

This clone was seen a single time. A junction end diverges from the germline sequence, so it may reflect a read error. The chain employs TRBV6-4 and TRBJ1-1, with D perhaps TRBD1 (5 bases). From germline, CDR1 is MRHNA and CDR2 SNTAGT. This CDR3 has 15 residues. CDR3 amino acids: CASSDTPQVNTGAFF. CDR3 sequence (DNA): TGTGCCAGCAGCGACACACCACAGGTGAACACTGGAGCTTTCTTT.

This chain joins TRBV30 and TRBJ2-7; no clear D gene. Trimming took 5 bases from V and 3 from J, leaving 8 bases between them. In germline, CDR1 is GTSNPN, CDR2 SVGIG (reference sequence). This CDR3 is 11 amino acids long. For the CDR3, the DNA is TGTGCCTGGCGTAGAAACTACGAGCAGTACTTC. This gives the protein CAWRRNYEQYF. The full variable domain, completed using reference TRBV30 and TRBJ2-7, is SQTIHQWPATLVQPVGSPLSLECTVEGTSNPNLYWYRQAAGRGLQLLFYSVGIGQISSEVPQNLSASRPQDRQFILSSKKLLLSDSGFYLCAWRRNYEQYFGPGTRLTVT.

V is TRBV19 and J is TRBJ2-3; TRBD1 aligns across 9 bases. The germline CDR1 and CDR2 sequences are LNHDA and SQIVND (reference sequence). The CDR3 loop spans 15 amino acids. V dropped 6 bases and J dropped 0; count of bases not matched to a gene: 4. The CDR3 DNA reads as TGTGCCAGTAGGCAACAGGGGGCTAGCACAGATACGCAGTATTTT. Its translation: CASRQQGASTDTQYF.

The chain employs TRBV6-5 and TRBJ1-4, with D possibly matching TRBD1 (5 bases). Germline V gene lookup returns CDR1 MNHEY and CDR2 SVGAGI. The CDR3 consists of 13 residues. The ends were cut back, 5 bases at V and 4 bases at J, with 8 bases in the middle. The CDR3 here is CASSRQRNEKLFF. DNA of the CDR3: TGTGCCAGCAGTCGACAGCGTAATGAAAAACTGTTTTTT.

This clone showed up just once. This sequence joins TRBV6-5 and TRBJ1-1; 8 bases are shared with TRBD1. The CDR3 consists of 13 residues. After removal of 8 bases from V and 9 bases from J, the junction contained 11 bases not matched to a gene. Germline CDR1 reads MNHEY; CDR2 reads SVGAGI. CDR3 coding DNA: TGTGCCAGCCTTAGGACAGGGTTGAATCAAGCTTTCTTT. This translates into CASLRTGLNQAFF.

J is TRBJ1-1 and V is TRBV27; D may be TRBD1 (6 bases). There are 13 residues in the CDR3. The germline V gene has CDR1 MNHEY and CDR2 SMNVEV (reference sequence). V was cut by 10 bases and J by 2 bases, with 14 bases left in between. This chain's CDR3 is CATKRGGNTEAFF. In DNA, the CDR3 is TGTGCCACCAAAAGAGGGGGTAACACTGAAGCTTTCTTT.

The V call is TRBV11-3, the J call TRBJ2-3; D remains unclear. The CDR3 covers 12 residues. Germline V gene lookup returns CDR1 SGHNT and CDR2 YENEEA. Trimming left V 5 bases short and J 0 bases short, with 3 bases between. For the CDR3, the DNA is TGTGCCAGCAGCCCTAGCACAGATACGCAGTATTTT. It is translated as CASSPSTDTQYF.

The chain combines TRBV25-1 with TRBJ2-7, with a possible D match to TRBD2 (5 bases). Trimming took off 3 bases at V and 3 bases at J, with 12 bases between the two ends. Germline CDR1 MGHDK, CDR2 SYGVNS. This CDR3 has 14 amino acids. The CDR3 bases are TGTGCCAGCAGTGACCATTCTAGCTACTACGAGCAGTACTTC. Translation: CASSDHSSYYEQYF.

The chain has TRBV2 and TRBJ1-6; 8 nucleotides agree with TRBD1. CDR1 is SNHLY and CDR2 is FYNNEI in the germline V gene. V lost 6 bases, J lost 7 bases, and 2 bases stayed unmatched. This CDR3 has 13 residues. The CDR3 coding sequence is TGTGCCAGCAGGGGACAGGTGAATTCACCCCTCCACTTT. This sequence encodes CASRGQVNSPLHF.